This T cell receptor (beta chain) appears in the sequencing data of a study of pediatric ulcerative colitis. Rectal tissue came from one to two pinch biopsies taken at colonoscopy. The CDR3 runs 14 residues. Germline-derived CDR1 and CDR2 are SGHRS and YFSETQ. Deletions cut 1 base from V and 2 bases from J, with 9 bases between. TCRdb's copy holds only in-frame clones and misses some; the assay was immunoSEQ multiplex PCR. Of 15,000 to 20,000 clones listed, just under 75% were seen once; the top ten hold 3.4%. This TCR was sampled from a girl between 5 and 17 years old with moderate ulcerative colitis. The sample was gut tissue. The chain has TRBV5-1 and TRBJ2-5, with D hard to call. The CDR3 spells CASSLYQPQETQYF. The CDR3 region has the DNA TGCGCCAGCAGCTTGTACCAGCCTCAAGAGACCCAGTACTTC.